One sample yielded the 24 T cell receptor beta chains listed below, sequenced in a study of long-term antiretroviral therapy in people with HIV. The immunoSEQ assay was v3.0, run at survey level. Libraries were prepared by immunoSEQ multiplex PCR; TCRdb keeps only in-frame clonotypes and omits some of them. The sample includes fewer than 35,000 clones, over 75% seen only once; the top ten take under 9%. Source: unsorted PBMCs, taken 3 years after starting antiretroviral therapy. These TCRs come from a man aged 40-50 years with HIV.

The chain has TRBV5-6 and TRBJ1-2; D unclear. Trimming cost V 0 bases and J 4 bases, with 4 bases left between them. CDR1 and CDR2 (germline): SGHDT, YYEEEE. This CDR3 has 12 residues. The DNA for the CDR3 is TGTGCCAGCAGCTTGGCCGCCTATGGCTACACCTTC. Translation gives CASSLAAYGYTF.

This chain links TRBV5-1 with TRBJ1-1; D gene uncertain. CDR3 length equals 17 residues. V was cut by 0 bases and J by 0 bases, with 15 bases left in between. In germline, CDR1 is SGHRS, CDR2 YFSETQ. The CDR3 loop is CASSLGGPRLMNTEAFF. CDR3 coding DNA: TGCGCCAGCAGCTTGGGAGGGCCACGGCTCATGAACACTGAAGCTTTCTTT.

The CDR3 region has the DNA TGTGCCAGCAGCTTGGGGGACGATAGCAATCAGCCCCAGCATTTT. Amino acid sequence: CASSLGDDSNQPQHF. J is TRBJ1-5 and V is TRBV5-6, with D perhaps TRBD1 (5 bases). Germline loops: CDR1 SGHDT, CDR2 YYEEEE. The CDR3 runs 15 residues. Trimming left V 0 bases short and J 0 bases short, with 7 bases between.

The genes are TRBV9 and TRBJ2-1; D is unresolved. CDR1 SGDLS and CDR2 YYNGEE come from the germline V gene. The CDR3 spans 14 residues. The germline V and J ends were trimmed by 0 bases and 4 bases, with 8 bases remaining between them. The CDR3 bases are TGTGCCAGCAGCGTAGAGGAACGGTACAATGAGCAGTTCTTC. Residues: CASSVEERYNEQFF.

V usage is TRBV6-6 and J usage is TRBJ1-1; D possibly corresponds to TRBD1 (6 bases). The ends were cut back, 8 bases at V and 6 bases at J, with 10 bases in the middle. In germline, CDR1 is MNHNY, CDR2 SVGAGI (reference sequence). The CDR3 spans 11 residues. CDR3 in amino acids: CASGGGPEAFF. CDR3 nucleotide sequence: TGTGCCAGCGGGGGGGGCCCTGAAGCTTTCTTT.

The V call is TRBV7-3, the J call TRBJ2-1, with 9 bases identical to TRBD2. The CDR3 covers 17 residues. Germline trimming cut 1 base from V and 4 bases from J; bases unmatched to any gene: 8. Germline CDR1 SGHTA, CDR2 FQGTGA. Written as DNA, the CDR3 is TGTGCCAGCAGCTTAAAGACTAGCGGAGGGGGTTACAATGAGCAGTTCTTC. Encoded protein: CASSLKTSGGGYNEQFF.

The rearrangement joins TRBV5-1 to TRBJ1-3, with a possible D match to TRBD1 (6 bases). Germline lookup yields CDR1 SGHRS and CDR2 YFSETQ. Trimming took 2 bases from V and 0 from J, leaving 15 bases between them. CDR3 length: 17 residues. The DNA of the CDR3 is TGCGCCAGCAGCTTAGACCCACAGGGCCGCTCTGGAAACACCATATATTTT. It encodes CASSLDPQGRSGNTIYF.

This clone was observed a handful of times. V usage is TRBV7-8 and J usage is TRBJ2-1; 7 bases align to TRBD1. Germline-derived CDR1 and CDR2 are SGHVS and FQNEAQ. The junction had 6 bases not matched to a gene; V was cut back by 4 bases and J by 3 bases. CDR3 size: 15 residues. DNA for the CDR3: TGTGCCAGCAGCTCAAAGGGGGCTAACTACAATGAGCAGTTCTTC. Its protein is CASSSKGANYNEQFF.

The chain carries TRBV9 and TRBJ1-6; TRBD1 might be the D (5 bases). Germline V CDR1 and CDR2: SGDLS, YYNGEE. The CDR3 consists of 15 residues. V gave up 4 bases and J gave up 6 bases, with 14 bases separating them. The CDR3 DNA is TGTGCCAGCAGCACGGGACCCAGGGCTAATTCACCCCTCCACTTT. Residues: CASSTGPRANSPLHF. The full variable domain, completed using reference TRBV9 and TRBJ1-6, is DSGVTQTPKHLITATGQRVTLRCSPRSGDLSVYWYQQSLDQGLQFLIQYYNGEERAKGNILERFSAQQFPDLHSELNLSSLELGDSALYFCASSTGPRANSPLHFGNGTRLTVT.

The chain combines TRBV6-5 with TRBJ1-1; TRBD1 might be the D (5 bases). This CDR3 is 15 amino acids long. The germline V gene encodes CDR1 MNHEY and CDR2 SVGAGI. V was pared by 2 bases and J by 8 bases, with 18 bases between. The CDR3 bases are TGTGCCAGCAGTTACCTGTCGTCGGGGGGAAGGGAAGCTTTCTTT. This encodes CASSYLSSGGREAFF.

The chain uses TRBV13 and TRBJ2-3, with 9 bases matching TRBD2. The CDR3 extends over 17 amino acids. Germline V lookup: CDR1 PRHDT, CDR2 FYEKMQ (reference sequence). V trimming: 0 bases; J trimming: 2 bases; junction bases outside the gene matches: 6. The CDR3 sequence: CASSLGLAGGHTDTQYF. CDR3 nucleotide sequence: TGTGCCAGCAGCTTAGGCTTGGCGGGAGGGCACACAGATACGCAGTATTTT.

The genes are TRBV11-2 and TRBJ2-1; 8 bases match TRBD2. After removal of 2 bases from V and 5 bases from J, the junction contained 11 bases not matched to a gene. Germline lookup yields CDR1 SGHAT and CDR2 FQNNGV. The CDR3 is made up of 17 amino acids. For the CDR3, the DNA is TGTGCCAGCAGCTTAAGGGGCGGGGGGCGTAGAGACAATGAGCAGTTCTTC. Protein: CASSLRGGGRRDNEQFF.

The J gene is TRBJ1-4, the V gene TRBV7-9; 11 bases are a match to TRBD1. Germline CDR1 reads SEHNR; CDR2 reads FQNEAQ (reference sequence). The J segment lost 5 bases and the V segment lost 5 bases, leaving 4 bases of the junction unmatched. The CDR3 consists of 15 residues. CDR3 sequence reads: CASSTRDRGNEKLFF. The CDR3 nucleotides are TGTGCCAGCAGCACCCGGGACAGGGGGAATGAAAAACTGTTTTTT.

The chain has TRBV6-6 and TRBJ1-4; maybe TRBD1 (6 bases). The CDR3 extends over 12 amino acids. CDR1 and CDR2 (germline): MNHNY, SVGAGI (reference sequence). Trimming pared 6 bases from V and 6 bases from J, leaving 8 bases between. The CDR3, as DNA: TGTGCCAGCAGAAACAGGGATGAAAAACTGTTTTTT. This encodes CASRNRDEKLFF.

This sequence joins TRBV7-8 and TRBJ2-7; TRBD1 aligns across 8 bases. CDR1 is SGHVS and CDR2 is FQNEAQ in the germline V gene. This CDR3 comprises 15 residues. V lost 5 bases, J lost 2 bases, and 8 bases stayed unmatched. The CDR3, as DNA: TGTGCCAGCAGCCCTAGGACAGGGCAGGCCTACGAGCAGTACTTC. This translates into CASSPRTGQAYEQYF.

This sequence joins TRBV10-3 and TRBJ2-3; D not certain. Germline V gene lookup returns CDR1 ENHRY and CDR2 SYGVKD. With 11 bases removed from V and 2 bases from J, the gap between germline ends came to 14 bases. This CDR3 contains 13 residues. The CDR3: CACVGKATDTQYF. The CDR3 coding sequence is TGTGCCTGTGTGGGGAAGGCCACAGATACGCAGTATTTT.

The genes are TRBV18 and TRBJ2-7; 10 bases agree with TRBD2. This CDR3 contains 16 residues. The ends lost 4 bases at V and 4 bases at J; junction bases unmatched: 10. Germline V CDR1 and CDR2: KGHSH, LQKENI. The CDR3 DNA follows: TGTGCCAGCTCACGAATGCCTAGCGGGAGTACGTACGAGCAGTACTTC. Translated: CASSRMPSGSTYEQYF.

The chain combines TRBV6-6 with TRBJ2-3; no definite D call. The CDR3 loop spans 16 amino acids. Germline loops: CDR1 MNHNY, CDR2 SVGAGI (reference sequence). Between the trimmed V and J ends, which lost 0 bases and 0 bases, there was a span of 10 bases. CDR3 DNA: TGTGCCAGCAGTTACTCAACACCCTCTAGCACAGATACGCAGTATTTT. Protein sequence: CASSYSTPSSTDTQYF.

The DNA of the CDR3 is TGTGCCAGCAGTTCCCCAGCCGGGACAAAGCGAAACACCATATATTTT. Protein: CASSSPAGTKRNTIYF. The V gene is TRBV28, the J gene TRBJ1-3; tentatively, D is TRBD1 (6 bases). CDR1 and CDR2 from the germline V gene are MDHEN and SYDVKM. The CDR3 contains 16 residues. Deletions cut 4 bases from V and 5 bases from J, with 18 bases between.

The chain combines TRBV19 with TRBJ1-2; D gene ambiguous. V was cut by 3 bases and J by 2 bases, with 13 bases left in between. Germline CDR1 LNHDA, CDR2 SQIVND (reference sequence). This CDR3 contains 15 residues. CDR3 nucleotide sequence: TGTGCCAGTAGTATCGCGGGCAGTCCGAACTATGGCTACACCTTC. This encodes CASSIAGSPNYGYTF.

The genes are TRBV5-1 and TRBJ1-1, with a weak D call TRBD1 (5 bases). V shed 4 bases and J shed 1 base, with 20 bases lying between them. The CDR3 has 17 amino acids. The germline V gene has CDR1 SGHRS and CDR2 YFSETQ. The CDR3 sequence: CASSGGSQGLRNTEAFF. CDR3 bases: TGCGCCAGCAGCGGGGGAAGCCAGGGCCTCAGGAACACTGAAGCTTTCTTT.

This chain joins TRBV7-6 and TRBJ1-1, with D uncertain. This CDR3 is 13 amino acids long. Germline loops: CDR1 SGHVS, CDR2 FNYEAQ. Trimming left V 5 bases short and J 2 bases short, with 9 bases between. This chain's CDR3 is CASSGLLNTEAFF. The CDR3 DNA follows: TGTGCCAGCAGCGGGCTCCTAAACACTGAAGCTTTCTTT.

This chain joins TRBV27 and TRBJ2-1, with 10 bases fitting TRBD1. With V trimmed by 3 bases and J by 5 bases, 4 bases remained unmatched. Germline assignment: CDR1 MNHEY and CDR2 SMNVEV (reference sequence). The CDR3 length is 15 residues. In DNA, the CDR3 is TGTGCCAGCAGTTTGAGGGACAGGGGCGACAATGAGCAGTTCTTC. Translating it yields CASSLRDRGDNEQFF.

The chain has TRBV9 and TRBJ1-5; a weak D match, TRBD1 (5 bases). The CDR3 runs to 14 residues. Germline-derived CDR1 and CDR2 are SGDLS and YYNGEE. Trimming pared 7 bases from V and 3 bases from J, leaving 14 bases between. The CDR3 DNA follows: TGTGCCAGCGCGCAGGGTTTTGACAATCAGCCCCAGCATTTT. Protein sequence: CASAQGFDNQPQHF.